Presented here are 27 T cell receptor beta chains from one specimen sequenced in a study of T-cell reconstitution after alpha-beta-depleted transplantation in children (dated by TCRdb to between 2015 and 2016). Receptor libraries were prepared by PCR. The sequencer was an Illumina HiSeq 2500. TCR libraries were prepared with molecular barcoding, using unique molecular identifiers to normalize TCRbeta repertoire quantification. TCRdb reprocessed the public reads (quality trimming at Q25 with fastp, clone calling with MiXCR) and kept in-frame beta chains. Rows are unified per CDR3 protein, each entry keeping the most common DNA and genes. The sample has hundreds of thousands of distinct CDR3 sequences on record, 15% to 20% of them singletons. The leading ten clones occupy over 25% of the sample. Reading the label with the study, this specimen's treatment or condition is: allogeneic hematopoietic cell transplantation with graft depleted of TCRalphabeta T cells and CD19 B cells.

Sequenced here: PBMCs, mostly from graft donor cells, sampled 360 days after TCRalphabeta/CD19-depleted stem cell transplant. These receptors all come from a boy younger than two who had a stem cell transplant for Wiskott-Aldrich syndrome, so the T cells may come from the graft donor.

CDR3 residues: CASRQGYTGELFF. CDR3 bases: TGTGCCAGCAGACAGGGGTACACCGGGGAGCTGTTTTTT. The J gene is TRBJ2-2, the V gene TRBV27, with 7 bases matching TRBD1. V lost 6 bases to trimming and J lost 3 bases; unmatched junction nucleotides: 1. This CDR3 contains 13 residues. Germline lookup yields CDR1 MNHEY and CDR2 SMNVEV (reference sequence).

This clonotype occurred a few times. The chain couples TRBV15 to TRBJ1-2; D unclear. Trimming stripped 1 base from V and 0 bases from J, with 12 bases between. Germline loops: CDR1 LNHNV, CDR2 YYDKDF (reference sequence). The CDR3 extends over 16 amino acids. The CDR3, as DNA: TGTGCCACCAGCAGAGGCCAGGCTGTAGCTAACTATGGCTACACCTTC. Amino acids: CATSRGQAVANYGYTF.

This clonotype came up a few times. CDR3 region: CSARGHLYEQYF. The CDR3 bases are TGCAGTGCTAGGGGACACCTCTACGAGCAGTACTTC. This chain uses TRBV20-1 with TRBJ2-7; tentative D call: TRBD1 (6 bases). The V end was cut by 3 bases, the J end by 3 bases, with 9 bases between. CDR3 length equals 12 residues. The germline V gene has CDR1 DFQATT and CDR2 SNEGSKA (reference sequence).

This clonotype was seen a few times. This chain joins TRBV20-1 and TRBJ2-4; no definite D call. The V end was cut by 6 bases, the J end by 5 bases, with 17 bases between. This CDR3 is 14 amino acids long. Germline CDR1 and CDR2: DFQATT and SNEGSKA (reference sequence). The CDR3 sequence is CSAHISGRQNIQYF. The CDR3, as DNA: TGCAGTGCCCACATCTCCGGACGCCAAAACATTCAGTACTTC.

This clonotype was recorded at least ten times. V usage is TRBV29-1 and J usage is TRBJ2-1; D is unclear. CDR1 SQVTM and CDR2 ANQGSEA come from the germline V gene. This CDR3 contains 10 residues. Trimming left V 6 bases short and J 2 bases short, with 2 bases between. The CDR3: CSVTYNEQFF. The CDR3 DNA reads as TGCAGCGTAACCTACAATGAGCAGTTCTTC.

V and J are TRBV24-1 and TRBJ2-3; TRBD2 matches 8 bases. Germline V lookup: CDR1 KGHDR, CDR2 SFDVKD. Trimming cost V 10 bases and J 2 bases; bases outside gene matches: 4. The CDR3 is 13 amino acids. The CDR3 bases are TGTGCCACTGAGCGGGAGAACACAGATACGCAGTATTTT. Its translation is CATERENTDTQYF.

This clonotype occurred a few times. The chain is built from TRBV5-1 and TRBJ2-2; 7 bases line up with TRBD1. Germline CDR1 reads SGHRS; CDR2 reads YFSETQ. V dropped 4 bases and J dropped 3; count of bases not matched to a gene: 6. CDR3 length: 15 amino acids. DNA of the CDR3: TGCGCCAGCAGCATAAAAGGGGGCTACACCGGGGAGCTGTTTTTT. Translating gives CASSIKGGYTGELFF.

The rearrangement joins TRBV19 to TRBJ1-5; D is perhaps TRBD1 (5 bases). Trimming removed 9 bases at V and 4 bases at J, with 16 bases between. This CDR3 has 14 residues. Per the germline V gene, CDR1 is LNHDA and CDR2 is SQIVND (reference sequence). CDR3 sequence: CASRPPGPNQPQHF. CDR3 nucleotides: TGTGCCAGCCGTCCTCCGGGACCGAATCAGCCCCAGCATTTT.

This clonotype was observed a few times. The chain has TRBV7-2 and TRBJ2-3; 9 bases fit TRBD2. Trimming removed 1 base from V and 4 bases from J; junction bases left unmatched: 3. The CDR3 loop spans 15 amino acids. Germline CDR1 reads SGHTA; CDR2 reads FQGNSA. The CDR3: CASSLGGRAPDTQYF. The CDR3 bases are TGTGCCAGCAGCTTAGGCGGGAGGGCCCCAGATACGCAGTATTTT.

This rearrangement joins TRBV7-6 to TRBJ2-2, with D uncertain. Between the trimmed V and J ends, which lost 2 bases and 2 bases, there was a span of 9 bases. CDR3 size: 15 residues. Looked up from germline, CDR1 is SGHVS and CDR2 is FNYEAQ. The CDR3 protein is CASSLMSLNTGELFF. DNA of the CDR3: TGTGCCAGCAGCTTAATGTCCCTTAACACCGGGGAGCTGTTTTTT. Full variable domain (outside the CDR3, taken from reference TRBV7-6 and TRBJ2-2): GAGVSQSPRYKVTKRGQDVALRCDPISGHVSLYWYRQALGQGPEFLTYFNYEAQQDKSGLPNDRFSAERPEGSISTLTIQRTEQRDSAMYRCASSLMSLNTGELFFGEGSRLTVL.

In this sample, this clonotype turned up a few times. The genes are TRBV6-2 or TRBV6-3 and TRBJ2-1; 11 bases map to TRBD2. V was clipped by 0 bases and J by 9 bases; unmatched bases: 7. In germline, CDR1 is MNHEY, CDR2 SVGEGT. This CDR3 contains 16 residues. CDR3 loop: CASSYSNSGRAGEQFF. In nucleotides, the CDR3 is TGTGCCAGCAGTTACTCGAATAGCGGGAGGGCCGGTGAGCAGTTCTTC.

CDR3 nucleotide sequence: TGTGCCAGCATCGGGACACTTTTATTCAATTCACCCCTCCACTTT. Translation gives CASIGTLLFNSPLHF. The genes are TRBV28 and TRBJ1-6, with D possibly TRBD1 on 6 matching bases. The germline V and J ends were trimmed by 7 bases and 7 bases, with 17 bases remaining between them. CDR3 length equals 15 residues. Looked up from germline, CDR1 is MDHEN and CDR2 is SYDVKM.

CDR3 amino acids: CSARSGPKQFF. The CDR3 nucleotides are TGCAGTGCTAGAAGCGGCCCCAAGCAGTTCTTC. The chain has TRBV20-1 and TRBJ2-1, with D possibly matching TRBD2 (5 bases). Deletions cut 2 bases from V and 11 bases from J, with 10 bases between. The CDR3 consists of 11 residues. The germline gives CDR1 DFQATT, CDR2 SNEGSKA (reference sequence).

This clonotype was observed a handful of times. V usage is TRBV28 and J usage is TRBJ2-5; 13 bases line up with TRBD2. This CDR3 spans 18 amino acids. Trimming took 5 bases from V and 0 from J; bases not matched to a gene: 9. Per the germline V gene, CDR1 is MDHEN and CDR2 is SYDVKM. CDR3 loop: CASSLHWGTSGNQETQYF. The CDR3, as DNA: TGTGCCAGCAGTCTCCATTGGGGGACTAGCGGGAACCAAGAGACCCAGTACTTC.

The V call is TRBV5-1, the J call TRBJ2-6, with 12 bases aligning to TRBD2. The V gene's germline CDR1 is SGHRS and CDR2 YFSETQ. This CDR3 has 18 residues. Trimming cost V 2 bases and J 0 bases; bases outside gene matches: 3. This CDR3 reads CASSLLAGGSSGANVLTF. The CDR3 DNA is TGCGCCAGCAGCTTACTAGCGGGGGGTAGCTCTGGGGCCAACGTCCTGACTTTC. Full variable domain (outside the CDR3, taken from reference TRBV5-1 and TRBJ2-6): KAGVTQTPRYLIKTRGQQVTLSCSPISGHRSVSWYQQTPGQGLQFLFEYFSETQRNKGNFPGRFSGRQFSNSRSEMNVSTLELGDSALYLCASSLLAGGSSGANVLTFGAGSRLTVL.

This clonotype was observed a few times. The CDR3 is CATSDPLAGGQETQYF. The CDR3 nucleotides read TGTGCCACCAGTGATCCACTAGCGGGGGGGCAGGAGACCCAGTACTTC. The J gene is TRBJ2-5, the V gene TRBV24-1, with 13 bases matching TRBD2. The CDR3 is 16 residues long. The junction had 5 bases not matched to a gene; V was cut back by 3 bases and J by 5 bases. Per germline, CDR1 KGHDR and CDR2 SFDVKD.

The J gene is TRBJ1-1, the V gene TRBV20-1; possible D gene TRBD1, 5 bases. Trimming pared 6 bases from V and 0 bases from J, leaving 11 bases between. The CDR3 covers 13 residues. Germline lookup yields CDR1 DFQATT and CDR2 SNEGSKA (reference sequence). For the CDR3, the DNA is TGCAGTGCCCCGACGGACATGAACACTGAAGCTTTCTTT. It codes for CSAPTDMNTEAFF.

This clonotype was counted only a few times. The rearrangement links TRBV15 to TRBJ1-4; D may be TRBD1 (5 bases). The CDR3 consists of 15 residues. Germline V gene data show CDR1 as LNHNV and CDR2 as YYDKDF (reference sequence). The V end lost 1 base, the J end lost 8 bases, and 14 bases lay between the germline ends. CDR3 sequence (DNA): TGTGCCACCAGCAGAGGGGGCAGGTTCGGAGAAAAACTGTTTTTT. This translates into CATSRGGRFGEKLFF.

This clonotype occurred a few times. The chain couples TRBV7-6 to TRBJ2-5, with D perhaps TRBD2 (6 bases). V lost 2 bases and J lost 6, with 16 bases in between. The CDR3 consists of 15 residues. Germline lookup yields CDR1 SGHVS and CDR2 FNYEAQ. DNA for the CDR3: TGTGCCAGCAGCTTAATCGGAAGGGGAGGAAAGACCCAGTACTTC. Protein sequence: CASSLIGRGGKTQYF.

The CDR3 is CAWSWRGGSSYNSPLHF. CDR3 nucleotide sequence: TGTGCCTGGAGTTGGAGGGGAGGCAGCTCCTATAATTCACCCCTCCACTTT. The chain has TRBV30 and TRBJ1-6; TRBD1 might be the D (5 bases). The CDR3 covers 17 residues. Trimming took off 2 bases at V and 0 bases at J, with 14 bases between the two ends. Germline CDR1 is GTSNPN and CDR2 is SVGIG (reference sequence).

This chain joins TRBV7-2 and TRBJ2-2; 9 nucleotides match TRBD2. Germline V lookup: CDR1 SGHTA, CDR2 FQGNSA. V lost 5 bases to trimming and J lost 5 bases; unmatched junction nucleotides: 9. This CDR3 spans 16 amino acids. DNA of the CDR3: TGTGCCAGCAGCCGCAGGCTAGCGGGATTGACCGGGGAGCTGTTTTTT. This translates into CASSRRLAGLTGELFF.

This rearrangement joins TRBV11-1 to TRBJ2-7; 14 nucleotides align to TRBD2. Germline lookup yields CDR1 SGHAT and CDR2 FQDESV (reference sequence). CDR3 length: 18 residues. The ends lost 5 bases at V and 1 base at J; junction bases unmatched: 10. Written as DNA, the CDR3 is TGTGCCAGCAGCATGGGACTAGCGGGAGAGGGAGATTCCTACGAGCAGTACTTC. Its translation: CASSMGLAGEGDSYEQYF.

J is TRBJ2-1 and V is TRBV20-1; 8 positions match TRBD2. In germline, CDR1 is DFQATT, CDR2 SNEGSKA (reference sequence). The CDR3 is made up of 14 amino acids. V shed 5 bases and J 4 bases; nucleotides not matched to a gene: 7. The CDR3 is CSARTGLVYNEQFF. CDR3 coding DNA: TGCAGTGCTCGAACGGGACTAGTTTACAATGAGCAGTTCTTC.

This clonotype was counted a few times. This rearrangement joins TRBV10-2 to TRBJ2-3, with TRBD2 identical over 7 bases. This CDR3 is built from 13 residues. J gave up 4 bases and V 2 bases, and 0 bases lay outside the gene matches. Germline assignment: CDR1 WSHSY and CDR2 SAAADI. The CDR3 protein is CASSEGGADTQYF. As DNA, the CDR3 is TGCGCCAGCAGTGAGGGGGGGGCAGATACGCAGTATTTT.

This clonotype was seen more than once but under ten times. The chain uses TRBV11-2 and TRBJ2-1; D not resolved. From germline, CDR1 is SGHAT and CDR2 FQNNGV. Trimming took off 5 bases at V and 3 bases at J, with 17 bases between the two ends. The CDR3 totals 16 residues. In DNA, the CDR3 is TGTGCCAGCAGCCCCAGTGGCACTCAACGCTACAATGAGCAGTTCTTC. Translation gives CASSPSGTQRYNEQFF.

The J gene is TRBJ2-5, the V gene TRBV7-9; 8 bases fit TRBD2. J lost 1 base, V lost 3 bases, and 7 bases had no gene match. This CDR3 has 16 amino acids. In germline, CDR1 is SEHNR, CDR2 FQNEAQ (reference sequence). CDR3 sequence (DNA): TGTGCCAGCAGCTTTGTTAGCGGGGTAGGCCAAGAGACCCAGTACTTC. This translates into CASSFVSGVGQETQYF. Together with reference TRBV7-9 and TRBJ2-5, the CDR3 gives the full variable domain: DTGVSQNPRHKITKRGQNVTFRCDPISEHNRLYWYRQTLGQGPEFLTYFQNEAQLEKSRLLSDRFSAERPKGSFSTLEIQRTEQGDSAMYLCASSFVSGVGQETQYFGPGTRLLVL.

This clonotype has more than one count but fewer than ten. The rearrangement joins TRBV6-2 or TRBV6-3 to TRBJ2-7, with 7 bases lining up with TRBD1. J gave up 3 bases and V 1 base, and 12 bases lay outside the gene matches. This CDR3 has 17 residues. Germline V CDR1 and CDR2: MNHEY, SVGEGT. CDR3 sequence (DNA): TGTGCCAGCAGTTACTTAGGGGCGGACAGGCGTAACTACGAGCAGTACTTC. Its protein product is CASSYLGADRRNYEQYF.